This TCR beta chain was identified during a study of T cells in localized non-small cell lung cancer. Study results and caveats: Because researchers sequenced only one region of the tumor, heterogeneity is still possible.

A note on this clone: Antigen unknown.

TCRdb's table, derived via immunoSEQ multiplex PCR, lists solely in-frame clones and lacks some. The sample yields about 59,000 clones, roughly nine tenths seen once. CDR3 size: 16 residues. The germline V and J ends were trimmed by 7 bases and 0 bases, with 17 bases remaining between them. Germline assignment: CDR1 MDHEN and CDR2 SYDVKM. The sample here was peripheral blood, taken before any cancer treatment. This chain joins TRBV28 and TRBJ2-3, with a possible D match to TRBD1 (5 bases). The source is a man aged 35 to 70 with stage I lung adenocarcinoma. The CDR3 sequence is CASNYHDRTSTDTQYF. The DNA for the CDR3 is TGTGCCAGCAATTACCACGACAGAACTAGCACAGATACGCAGTATTTT.